This T cell receptor (beta chain) was sequenced for a study of T cells in Graves' hyperthyroidism and ophthalmopathy. Regions amplified from RNA transcripts were the TCR beta CDR3 regions. An initial round of RT-PCR targeting the TCR CDR3 relied on the HTBI primer set. One entry per CDR3 protein, called by TCRdb with MiXCR from the multiplex PCR reads. The sample yields around 500,000 distinct CDR3 sequences, under 15% seen once. With 2 bases clipped from V and 2 bases from J, the junction kept 3 bases outside the gene matches. Germline V lookup: CDR1 DFQATT, CDR2 SNEGSKA (reference sequence). This CDR3 has 15 residues.

The chain combines TRBV20-1 with TRBJ2-1; 10 bases are a match to TRBD2. This receptor was identified in a woman aged 18-35 years with Graves' hyperthyroidism. Material: blood. The CDR3 here is CSARTGTSAYNEQFF. CDR3 nucleotide sequence: TGCAGTGCTAGAACCGGGACTAGCGCCTACAATGAGCAGTTCTTC.